This record looks at one T cell receptor beta chain sequence and its context. Its antigen is currently unknown. The data originate from a study of cytomegalovirus exposure and HLA in healthy donors. Study conclusions and caveats: Cytomegalovirus-associated TCR beta chains were listed, numbering 150 to 200.

PCR used 60 Vbeta primers and 13 Jbeta primers. TCRdb's copy holds only in-frame clones and misses some; the assay was immunoSEQ multiplex PCR. This repertoire shows 35,000 to 50,000 clones, roughly three quarters found once; its top ten account for 3% to 4.5%. Sequencing was carried out using PBMCs. The clonotype was recovered from a man between 35 and 55 years old in good health and CMV-seronegative.

CDR3 sequence reads: CASSDSGGLLEQYF. In DNA, the CDR3 is TGTGCCAGCAGTGACTCCGGGGGGCTATTGGAGCAGTACTTC. This chain joins TRBV2 and TRBJ2-7, with a weak D call TRBD2 (7 bases). The CDR3 totals 14 residues. Germline CDR1 SNHLY, CDR2 FYNNEI. The V gene lost 3 bases and the J gene lost 7 bases, with 16 bases spanning the gap.